The source of this T cell receptor beta chain is a study of vaccination and CD4 T cells after COVID-19. Looking at the study overall: Overlapping spike peptides from SARS-CoV-2, HCoV-NL63, HCoV-OC43 and HCoV-229E served to stimulate the cells.

As to treatment: roughly 11-day PBMC culture with coronavirus spike peptide pools or control peptides (ViraFEST assay). TCR sequencing followed the expansion of antigen-specific T cells with peptide pools in ViraFEST. V lost 2 bases and J lost 5, with 21 bases in between. Germline loops: CDR1 SNHLY, CDR2 FYNNEI. The CDR3 contains 17 residues. Sequencing of cultured CD4+ T cell DNA used the Oncomine TCR Beta short-read assay. It was from cultured CD4+ T cells that genomic DNA was extracted. TCRdb passed the PCR reads through MiXCR, listing each CDR3 protein once. The sample has more than 15,000 distinct CDR3 sequences; over 40% are singletons. Note on this clonotype: Its target is not known.

This sequence originates from a human donor who had recovered from COVID-19. J is TRBJ1-1 and V is TRBV2; possible D gene TRBD1, 6 bases. The sequencing sample was made of CD4+ T cells from blood, cultured in vitro. CDR3 sequence (DNA): TGTGCCAGCAGTGAACCTAGAACGGCACAGGGTTTGACTGAAGCTTTCTTT. It specifies CASSEPRTAQGLTEAFF.